This TCR beta chain was identified during a study of blood T cell repertoires in COVID-19. Across the whole study: Nucleic acid was either cDNA or gDNA, and it came from T cells, B-cell-depleted T cells, or PBMCs.

Using immunoSEQ multiplex PCR, the repertoire was profiled, and TCRdb retains in-frame clones only, with some absent. The sample carries about 280,000 clones, 75% to 90% recorded once. This CDR3 has 16 amino acids. The count of this clone is one. The chain uses TRBV21-1 and TRBJ2-5; the table assigns TRBD2, which was not confirmed against the DNA. TRBV21-1 is listed as a pseudogene. What was sequenced was peripheral blood. This TCR came from a man aged 50 or older with acute or convalescent COVID-19. CDR3 coding DNA: TGTGCCAGCAGCAAAGAGTGGCGGGGGGTAAAAGAGACCCAGTACTTC. Protein product: CASSKEWRGVKETQYF.